The entry below gives a single T cell receptor (beta chain) sequence along with its context. Its antigen remains unidentified. With 60 Vbeta and 13 Jbeta primers, the PCR was carried out. Measured with immunoSEQ multiplex PCR; TCRdb has only the in-frame clones, and not every one. In the table there are some 110,000 clones, roughly 81% of which are singletons. This sample stems from a study of cytomegalovirus exposure and HLA in healthy donors. For the study at large: Previous work identified roughly 110 million unique TCR beta sequences from approximately 190 million T cells.

Study-wide points: Reportedly, diagnosis of cytomegalovirus status by the classifier showed high specificity and sensitivity. Analysis performed later showed TCR beta chains linked to HLA being more clonally expanded than equally common others. In a later analysis, most CMV-associated TCR beta chains appeared HLA-restricted.

The sequenced sample was PBMCs. This TCR was sampled from a woman in her twenties or thirties in good health and CMV-seronegative.

In DNA, the CDR3 is TGTGCCAGCAGTCCCGGACTAGCGGCCGCTAATGACGAGCAGTTCTTC. It translates to CASSPGLAAANDEQFF. The chain carries TRBV2 and TRBJ2-1, with TRBD2 matching 10 bases. The CDR3 length is 16 residues. J gave up 10 bases and V 5 bases, and 14 bases lay outside the gene matches. The germline CDR1 and CDR2 sequences are SNHLY and FYNNEI.